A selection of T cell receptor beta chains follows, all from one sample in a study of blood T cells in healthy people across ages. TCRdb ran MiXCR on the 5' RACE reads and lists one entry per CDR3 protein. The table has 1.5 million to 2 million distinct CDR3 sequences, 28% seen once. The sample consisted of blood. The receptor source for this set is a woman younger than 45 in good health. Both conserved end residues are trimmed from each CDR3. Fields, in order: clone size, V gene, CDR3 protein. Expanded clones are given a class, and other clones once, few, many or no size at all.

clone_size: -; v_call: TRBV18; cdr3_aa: ASSPGSNRDRVGTYGYT
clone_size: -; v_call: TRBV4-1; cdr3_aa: ASCQDPGDQPQH
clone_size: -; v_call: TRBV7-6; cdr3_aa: ASSRLAMSYNEQF
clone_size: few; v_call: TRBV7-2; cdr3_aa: ASIPYRGPYEQY
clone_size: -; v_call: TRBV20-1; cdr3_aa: SAFRIGQSMIEQF
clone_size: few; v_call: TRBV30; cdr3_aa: AWSTDTYEQY
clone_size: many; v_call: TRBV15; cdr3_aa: ATSRDRDTRDYEQY
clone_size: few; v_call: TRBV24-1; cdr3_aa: ATSETPGQGGTKNIQY
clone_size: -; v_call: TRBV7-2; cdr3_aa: ASSSVAGRSETQY
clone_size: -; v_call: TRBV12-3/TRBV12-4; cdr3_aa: ASTRDFATNEKLF
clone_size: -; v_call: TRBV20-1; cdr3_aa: SARGGAGVEETQY
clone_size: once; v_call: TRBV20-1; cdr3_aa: RVASLDEQY
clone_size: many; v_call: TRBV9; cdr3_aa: ASSVGIDQPQH
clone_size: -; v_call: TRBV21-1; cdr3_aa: ASSSRQGVTDTQY
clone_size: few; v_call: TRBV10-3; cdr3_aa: AISERGKSTDTQY
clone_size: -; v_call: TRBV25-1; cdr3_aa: ASSDGGPRPQH
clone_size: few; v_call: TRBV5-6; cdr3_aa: ASSPGRGWGIQY
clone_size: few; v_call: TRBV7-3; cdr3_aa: ASSPVVGAEQF
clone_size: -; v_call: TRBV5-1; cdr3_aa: ASSPLGGDTGELF
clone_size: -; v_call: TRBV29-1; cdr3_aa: SVEFQRGSYEQY
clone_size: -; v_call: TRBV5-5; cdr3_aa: ASSWTSGRPPY
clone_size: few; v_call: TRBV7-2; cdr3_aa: ASSLAIKGWAEAF
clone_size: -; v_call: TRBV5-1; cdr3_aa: ASSEDPTGELF
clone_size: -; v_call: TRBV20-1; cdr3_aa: SAREGRTIGEQF
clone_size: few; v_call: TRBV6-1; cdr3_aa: ASRFAGTSSSYEQY
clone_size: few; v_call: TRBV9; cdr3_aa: ASSVNDEQF